Detailed here is one T cell receptor beta chain. This sample was included in a study of shared clonotypes between healthy human individuals. The table came from immunoSEQ multiplex PCR; TCRdb's copy has only in-frame clones and leaves some out. The table has 1.6 million or so clones, about 98.5% seen once; the top ten hold 0.36%. Germline trimming cut 0 bases from V and 1 base from J; bases unmatched to any gene: 6. The CDR3 totals 18 residues. CDR1 and CDR2 from the germline V gene are LNHNV and YYDKDF (reference sequence). Sequenced: naive CD4+ T cells sorted from blood. Subset: CD45RA+ positively selected. The clonotype was recovered from a man aged 25-40 years in good health. This chain connects TRBV15 to TRBJ2-1; 10 bases match TRBD2. CDR3 DNA sequence: TGTGCCACCAGCAGAGAATCGCGAGCGGGAGGGTCCTACAATGAGCAGTTCTTC. Translated: CATSRESRAGGSYNEQFF.